This T cell receptor beta chain was sequenced in a study of T cell responses to AZD1222 COVID-19 vaccine. In the study overall: It was second doses at about 4 or about 12 weeks that were pooled.

CDR1 is SGHTA, CDR2 FQGNSA, per germline. The CDR3 loop spans 15 amino acids. V was cut by 0 bases and J by 5 bases, with 13 bases left in between. Data came from immunoSEQ multiplex PCR; TCRdb stores just in-frame clones and leaves some out. The data show some 150,000 clones, with around nine tenths seen just once and roughly 3.8% held by the top ten. About this clone itself: Its antigen is currently unknown.

Regarding the study as a whole: The repertoires were collected only after the peak T cell response. With dominance at 160-218 and 743-854, vaccine-associated CD4 TCRs spanned spike.

The clonotype originates from an adult in good health. Sequencing was performed on peripheral blood, taken on day 0 of AZD1222 vaccination. J is TRBJ2-5 and V is TRBV7-2; D call uncertain. The CDR3 spells CASSLAYGQWETQYF. CDR3 nucleotides: TGTGCCAGCAGCTTAGCGTACGGGCAGTGGGAGACCCAGTACTTC.